These T cell receptor beta chains were read from a single sample in a study of cytotoxic CD8 clonotypes in ibrutinib-treated CLL. The repertoire was sequenced with immunoSEQ multiplex PCR; TCRdb's copy has only in-frame clones and lacks some. This sample yields over 150,000 clones, of which around 72% are seen a single time; around 15% belongs to the top ten. Sequencing used PBMCs, obtained after 24 months of ibrutinib treatment. The source is a human donor with chronic lymphocytic leukemia. Each CDR3 is given with its conserved first and last residue. D genes are given only for firm matches. A row's size may be missing; if present it is once, few, many or a size class.

>-|-|TRBJ2-1|TRBV6-5
CASSYSRRGNNEQFF
TGTGCCAGCAGTTACTCGCGTCGGGGGAACAATGAGCAGTTCTTC
>-|-|TRBJ2-7|TRBV7-6
CASAIGLSYEQYF
TGTGCCAGCGCTATCGGACTTTCGTACGAGCAGTACTTC
>-|TRBD1|TRBJ2-7|TRBV6-5
CASSYSKGTGVAEQYF
TGTGCCAGCAGTTACTCGAAGGGGACAGGGGTGGCCGAGCAGTACTTC
>-|TRBD2|TRBJ2-5|TRBV30
CAWSPGLAGGEQETQYF
TGTGCCTGGAGTCCGGGACTAGCGGGAGGCGAGCAAGAGACCCAGTACTTC
>-|-|TRBJ1-2|TRBV11-2
CASSFVGGLPGYTF
TGTGCCAGCAGCTTCGTGGGGGGACTGCCTGGCTACACCTTC
>-|TRBD1|TRBJ1-2|TRBV7-9
CASSRSGTGVYGYTF
TGTGCCAGCAGCCGTTCCGGGACAGGGGTCTATGGCTACACCTTC
>-|-|TRBJ1-3|TRBV4-2
CASSQDSPAGVGNTIYF
TGTGCCAGCAGCCAAGATTCGCCAGCCGGGGTTGGAAACACCATATATTTT
>-|-|TRBJ2-5|TRBV30
CAWKYKETQYF
TGTGCCTGGAAGTACAAAGAGACCCAGTACTTC
>-|-|TRBJ2-5|TRBV27
CASSFKSSQETQYF
TGTGCCAGCAGTTTTAAGTCCTCCCAAGAGACCCAGTACTTC
>-|TRBD2|TRBJ2-1|TRBV7-9
CASSLGTSSSGSEFF
TGTGCCAGCAGCTTAGGGACTAGTAGTTCAGGATCAGAGTTCTTC
>-|TRBD1|TRBJ2-7|TRBV13
CASSQLGQHYEQYF
TGTGCCAGCAGCCAACTGGGACAGCACTACGAGCAGTACTTC
>-|TRBD1|TRBJ1-2|TRBV18
CASSPIVRSGGANYGYTF
TGTGCCAGCTCACCAATTGTACGGTCAGGGGGCGCCAACTATGGCTACACCTTC
>-|TRBD1|TRBJ1-3|TRBV18
CASSLDRGRGNTIYF
TGTGCCAGCTCGCTAGACAGGGGTCGTGGAAACACCATATATTTT
>-|TRBD1|TRBJ2-7|TRBV12-5
CASAETGTGDYEQYF
TGTGCTAGTGCTGAAACCGGGACAGGGGATTACGAGCAGTACTTC
>many|TRBD1|TRBJ1-2|TRBV14
CASSHVQGWNYGYTF
TGTGCCAGCAGCCATGTACAGGGGTGGAACTATGGCTACACCTTC
>-|TRBD2|TRBJ2-5|TRBV4-3
CASSQGAGAGQETQYF
TGCGCCAGCAGCCAAGGAGCGGGAGCGGGTCAAGAGACCCAGTACTTC
>-|-|TRBJ2-5|TRBV7-2
CASSLAPGMETQYF
TGTGCCAGCAGCTTAGCCCCAGGGATGGAGACCCAGTACTTC
>-|TRBD2|TRBJ2-7|TRBV5-1
CASSSGLVYEQYF
TGCGCCAGCAGCTCTGGACTAGTATACGAGCAGTACTTC
>-|TRBD1|TRBJ2-5|TRBV13
CASSFWTGGQETQYF
TGTGCCAGCAGCTTTTGGACAGGGGGACAAGAGACCCAGTACTTC
>-|TRBD2|TRBJ2-5|TRBV16
CASSQLLAWETQYF
TGTGCCAGCAGCCAATTACTAGCGTGGGAGACCCAGTACTTC
>-|TRBD2|TRBJ2-7|TRBV4-2
CASSRVLTSGSLYEQYF
TGTGCCAGCAGCCGAGTACTGACTAGCGGGAGTCTCTACGAGCAGTACTTC
>once|-|TRBJ1-1|TRBV27
CASSLKGHTEAFF
TGTGCCAGCAGTTTGAAGGGGCACACTGAAGCTTTCTTT
>few|-|TRBJ1-1|TRBV7-2
CASSPDGHLSTEAFF
TGTGCCAGCAGCCCTGACGGACACCTTAGCACTGAAGCTTTCTTT
>-|-|TRBJ2-7|TRBV7-9
CASSEDMGLLGLQYF
TGTGCCAGCAGCGAGGATATGGGACTCCTGGGTTTGCAGTACTTC
>few|-|TRBJ2-7|TRBV28
CASSLTSPSGEQYF
TGTGCCAGCAGCCTCACCAGCCCTTCCGGCGAGCAGTACTTC
>-|-|TRBJ2-7|TRBV28
CASSGAAAPRYEQYF
TGTGCCAGCAGCGGGGCGGCGGCACCGAGGTACGAGCAGTACTTC
>-|-|TRBJ2-7|TRBV18
CASSPTPQASVYF
TGTGCCAGCTCACCAACCCCCCAAGCGTCGGTATACTTC
>-|-|TRBJ1-5|TRBV5-1
CASSPGSGQPQHF
TGCGCCAGCAGCCCGGGGTCCGGACAGCCCCAGCATTTT
>few|-|TRBJ1-2|TRBV25-1
CASSGLIYGYTF
TGTGCCAGCAGTGGCCTGATCTATGGCTACACCTTC
>-|TRBD2|TRBJ2-7|TRBV5-6
CASSFLAGEGRYEQYF
TGTGCCAGCAGCTTCCTAGCGGGAGAGGGGAGGTACGAGCAGTACTTC
>-|TRBD1|TRBJ1-2|TRBV7-2
CASSLAGTGRRRNYGYTF
TGTGCCAGCAGCTTAGCTGGGACAGGGAGGAGGAGAAACTATGGCTACACCTTC
>-|TRBD1|TRBJ2-3|TRBV7-2
CASSLRDRGYGYF
TGTGCCAGCAGCTTACGGGACAGGGGATACGGGTATTTT
>-|TRBD2|TRBJ2-1|TRBV7-8
CASRSPGLAENEQFF
TGTGCCAGCAGATCCCCGGGACTAGCGGAAAATGAGCAGTTCTTC
>-|TRBD1|TRBJ2-7|TRBV15
CATSRGQGNHEQYF
TGTGCCACCAGCAGGGGACAGGGGAACCACGAGCAGTACTTC
>-|-|TRBJ2-7|TRBV23-1
CASRLRFLYEQYF
TGCGCCAGCAGGCTCCGGTTCCTCTACGAGCAGTACTTC
>-|TRBD2|TRBJ2-2|TRBV9
CASSPPPGTSDDGELFF
TGTGCCAGCAGCCCCCCACCCGGGACTAGTGATGACGGGGAGCTGTTTTTT
>-|TRBD2|TRBJ2-2|TRBV10-1
CASSSGSVYPGELFF
TGCGCCAGCAGTAGCGGGAGTGTTTATCCCGGGGAGCTGTTTTTT
>-|TRBD2|TRBJ2-3|TRBV9
CASSVSGRVDTQYF
TGTGCCAGCAGCGTTAGCGGGAGAGTCGATACGCAGTATTTT
>-|-|TRBJ2-5|TRBV18
CASSLTTGRRETQYF
TGTGCCAGCTCACTCACGACAGGGAGGAGAGAGACCCAGTACTTC
>-|-|TRBJ2-2|TRBV5-1
CASSPPGLTGELFF
TGCGCCAGCAGCCCCCCAGGACTTACCGGGGAGCTGTTTTTT
>-|TRBD2|TRBJ2-1|TRBV4-2
CASTSGTSGRNEQFF
TGTGCCAGCACCTCCGGGACTAGCGGGAGGAATGAGCAGTTCTTC
>-|TRBD1|TRBJ1-5|TRBV5-1
CASSPGTGGSNQPQHF
TGCGCCAGCAGCCCTGGGACAGGGGGCTCTAATCAGCCCCAGCATTTT
>-|-|TRBJ2-4|TRBV28
CASSVITLAKNIQYF
TGTGCCAGCAGTGTCATCACTCTAGCCAAAAACATTCAGTACTTC
>once|-|TRBJ1-1|TRBV29-1
CSVEGRMNTEAFF
TGCAGCGTCGAGGGACGGATGAACACTGAAGCTTTCTTT
>few|TRBD1|TRBJ1-4|TRBV28
CASRTGGNEKLFF
TGTGCCAGCAGGACAGGGGGTAATGAAAAACTGTTTTTT
>-|TRBD2|TRBJ2-2|TRBV6-4
CASSEVVASGSGELFF
TGTGCCAGCAGTGAAGTAGTGGCTAGCGGGAGCGGGGAGCTGTTTTTT
>-|-|TRBJ2-7|TRBV4-3
CASSQSQLAYEQYF
TGCGCCAGCAGCCAATCACAACTAGCCTACGAGCAGTACTTC
>-|-|TRBJ2-6|TRBV5-6
CASSSTGFSGANVLTF
TGTGCCAGCAGTTCAACAGGGTTCTCTGGGGCCAACGTCCTGACTTTC
>-|-|TRBJ2-1|TRBV18
CASSPFIQYNEQFF
TGTGCCAGCTCACCTTTCATCCAATACAATGAGCAGTTCTTC
>-|TRBD2|TRBJ2-3|TRBV28
CASSTRREASGTQYF
TGTGCCAGCAGTACCCGTCGGGAGGCGAGCGGTACGCAGTATTTT
>-|-|TRBJ1-5|TRBV27
CASSFAGQPQHF
TGTGCCAGCAGTTTTGCGGGGCAGCCCCAGCATTTT
>-|TRBD2|TRBJ2-1|TRBV7-9
CANFRWGLAGERMEGEQFF
TGTGCCAACTTCCGATGGGGACTAGCGGGGGAAAGAATGGAAGGTGAGCAGTTCTTC
>few|-|TRBJ2-7|TRBV5-1
CASSTLTGLLSYEQYF
TGCGCCAGCAGCACACTGACAGGTCTCCTCTCCTACGAGCAGTACTTC